This TCR beta chain originates from a study of CXCR3-negative and CXCR3-positive naive CD8 T cells. About the study: Roughly 140 million TRB reads were obtained in total, which works out to about 1.5 +/- 0.3 million per library.

The study, taken as a whole, reports: CXCR3-positive naive cells carried more hydrophobic TRB CDR3s than CXCR3-negative ones.

All TRB cDNA libraries came from 5' RACE performed with UMI labels. TCRdb re-called the 5' RACE reads and gives one entry per CDR3 protein, without DNA. The sample has approximately 83,000 distinct CDR3 sequences. Remarks on this clonotype: As yet, its antigen is unknown.

The CDR3 is 15 residues long. CDR1 is MNHEY and CDR2 is SVGEGT in the germline V gene. Sequencing was done on a sample of naive CXCR3- CD8+ T cells from blood. Indicated subset: CD45RO-CCR7+CD27+CD95- naive CD8+ T cells lacking CXCR3 (TNR3-). The rearrangement uses TRBV6-2 or TRBV6-3 and TRBJ2-1; TCRdb lists TRBD1, though no DNA is available to test this call. This TCR was sampled from a human donor in good health. Some clones in this sample may be carry-over from other donors' samples. This CDR3 is CASRTEGRGYNEQFF.